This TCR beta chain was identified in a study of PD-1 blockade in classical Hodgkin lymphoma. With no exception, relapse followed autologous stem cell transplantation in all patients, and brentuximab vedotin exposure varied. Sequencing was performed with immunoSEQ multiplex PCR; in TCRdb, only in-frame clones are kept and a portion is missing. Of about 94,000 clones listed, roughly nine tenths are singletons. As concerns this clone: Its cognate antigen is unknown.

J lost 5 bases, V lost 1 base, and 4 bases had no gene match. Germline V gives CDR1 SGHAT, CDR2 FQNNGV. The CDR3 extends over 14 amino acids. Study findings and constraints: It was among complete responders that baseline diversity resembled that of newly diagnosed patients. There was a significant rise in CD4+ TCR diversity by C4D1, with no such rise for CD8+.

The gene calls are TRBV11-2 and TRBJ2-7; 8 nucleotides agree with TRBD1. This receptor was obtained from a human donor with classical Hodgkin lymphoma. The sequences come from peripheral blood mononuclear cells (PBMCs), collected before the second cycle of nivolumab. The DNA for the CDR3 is TGTGCCAGCAGCTTAGTCAGGGGGCTAAACGAGCAGTACTTC. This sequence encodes CASSLVRGLNEQYF.